This TCR beta chain was identified during a study of siplizumab effects on memory and regulatory T cells. Study conclusions and caveats: Suppressive activity of Tregs proliferating in siplizumab cultures remained unconfirmed. In siplizumab conditions, mappable alloreactive CD4+ clones averaged about 69% Treg-derived, against 25% to 30% in controls. With siplizumab, cumulative frequency of CD4+ memory-derived alloreactive sequences dropped significantly. In unstimulated cells, naive T cells appeared more diverse than memory T cells and seemed major alloresponse contributors.

The V gene's germline CDR1 is MNHEY and CDR2 SVGAGI. V lost 6 bases and J lost 0, with 9 bases in between. The length of the CDR3 is 14 residues. The method was immunoSEQ multiplex PCR; TCRdb's version includes in-frame clones alone and lacks a portion of them. Found here are more than 70,000 clones, approximately 95% of them singletons; the top ten hold less than 20%. Comment on this clone: The antigen remains unidentified.

Sequencing was done on a sample of CD8+ T cells sorted from blood. This chain connects TRBV6-5 to TRBJ2-1; D gene uncertain. The origin of this receptor is a human donor in good health. CDR3 nucleotides: TGTGCCAGCAGGGAAAGATCCTCCTACAATGAGCAGTTCTTC. It codes for CASRERSSYNEQFF.